Listed below are T cell receptor beta chains from one sample, sequenced in a study of T cells in localized non-small cell lung cancer. The protocol was immunoSEQ multiplex PCR, while the TCRdb copy is restricted to in-frame clones and leaves out a portion. The profile shows 9,400 or so clones, roughly 88% of them singletons. Specimen: peripheral blood, collected before any cancer treatment. The receptors derive from a male donor older than 55 with stage III squamous cell lung carcinoma. The CDR3 runs from the conserved cysteine through the conserved F or W. The D gene is left open where the match is weak. Not every row has a clone size; where given, it reads once, few, many or a size class.

D	V	J	size	DNA	CDR3
-	TRBV7-2	TRBJ2-7	once	TGTGCCAGCAGCTTAGCGCTCTTGGACGAGCAGTACTTC	CASSLALLDEQYF
-	TRBV5-8	TRBJ1-1	-	TGTGCCAGCAGCTTGGAACAGACATACACTGAAGCTTTCTTT	CASSLEQTYTEAFF
-	TRBV9	TRBJ1-2	-	TGTGCCAGCAGCGTAGAGGGGTACTATGGCTACACCTTC	CASSVEGYYGYTF
-	TRBV11-1	TRBJ1-2	-	TGTGCCAGCAGCCCTGGACGGCGGTTGGACTACACCTTC	CASSPGRRLDYTF
-	TRBV5-5	TRBJ1-5	-	TGTGCCAGCAGCTCACTGGCATCGGAGAATCAGCCCCAGCATTTT	CASSSLASENQPQHF
-	TRBV7-9	TRBJ1-6	-	TGTGCCAGCAGCCTGACAGGTCTAGGGAATTCACCCCTCCACTTT	CASSLTGLGNSPLHF
-	TRBV5-1	TRBJ2-5	-	TGCGCCAGCAGCTTGTTGGGGGACCAAGAGACCCAGTACTTC	CASSLLGDQETQYF
TRBD2	TRBV2	TRBJ2-3	-	TGTGCCACAGTAGCGGGGCGAAGCACAGATACGCAGTATTTT	CATVAGRSTDTQYF
-	TRBV7-9	TRBJ2-5	-	TGTGCCAGCAGCCTCCGACTTCCATCGGGCCAAGAGACCCAGTACTTC	CASSLRLPSGQETQYF
-	TRBV9	TRBJ2-3	-	TGTGCCAGCAGCGTAGGGGGGGCCCTCACAGATACGCAGTATTTT	CASSVGGALTDTQYF
TRBD1	TRBV27	TRBJ1-2	once	TGTGCCAGCAGGGGGGCAGGGGGCGGCTACACCTTC	CASRGAGGGYTF
-	TRBV5-1	TRBJ2-7	large	TGCGCCAGCAGTAAGCAAGGGGACTCCTACGAGCAGTACTTC	CASSKQGDSYEQYF
TRBD1	TRBV25-1	TRBJ1-2	-	TGTGCCAGCAGTTCATCAGGGGGATCATGGGGCTACACCTTC	CASSSSGGSWGYTF
TRBD1	TRBV10-3	TRBJ2-1	-	TGTGCCATCAGAACCGGGACAGGAGTGTACAATGAGCAGTTCTTC	CAIRTGTGVYNEQFF
-	TRBV28	TRBJ1-2	-	TGTGCCAGCATCCCCTCGGAGGCGGGGTATGGCTACACCTTC	CASIPSEAGYGYTF
-	TRBV5-1	TRBJ1-3	-	TGCGCCAGCAGCCCGACCCAGGGTCCCTCTGGAAACACCATATATTTT	CASSPTQGPSGNTIYF